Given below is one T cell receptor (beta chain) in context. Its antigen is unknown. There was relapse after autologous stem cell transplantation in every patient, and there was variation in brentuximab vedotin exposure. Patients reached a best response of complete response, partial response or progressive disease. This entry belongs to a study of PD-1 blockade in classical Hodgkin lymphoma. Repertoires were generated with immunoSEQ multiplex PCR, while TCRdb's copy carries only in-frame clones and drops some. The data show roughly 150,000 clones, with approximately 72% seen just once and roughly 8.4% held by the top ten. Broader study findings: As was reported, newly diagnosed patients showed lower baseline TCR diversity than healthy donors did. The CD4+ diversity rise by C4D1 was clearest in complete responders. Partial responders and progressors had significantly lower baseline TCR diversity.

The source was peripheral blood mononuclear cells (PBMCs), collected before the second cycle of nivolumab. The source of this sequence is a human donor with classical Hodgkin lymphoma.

The CDR3 nucleotides are TGTGCCAGCAGCAAACAGGGGAGCACAGATACGCAGTATTTT. It specifies CASSKQGSTDTQYF. The rearrangement joins TRBV11-2 to TRBJ2-3; 7 bases align to TRBD1. This CDR3 region has 14 residues. Germline V gives CDR1 SGHAT, CDR2 FQNNGV. V was clipped by 5 bases and J by 0 bases; unmatched bases: 2. Filled out from reference TRBV11-2 and TRBJ2-3, the complete variable domain reads EAGVAQSPRYKIIEKRQSVAFWCNPISGHATLYWYQQILGQGPKLLIQFQNNGVVDDSQLPKDRFSAERLKGVDSTLKIQPAKLEDSAVYLCASSKQGSTDTQYFGPGTRLTVL.